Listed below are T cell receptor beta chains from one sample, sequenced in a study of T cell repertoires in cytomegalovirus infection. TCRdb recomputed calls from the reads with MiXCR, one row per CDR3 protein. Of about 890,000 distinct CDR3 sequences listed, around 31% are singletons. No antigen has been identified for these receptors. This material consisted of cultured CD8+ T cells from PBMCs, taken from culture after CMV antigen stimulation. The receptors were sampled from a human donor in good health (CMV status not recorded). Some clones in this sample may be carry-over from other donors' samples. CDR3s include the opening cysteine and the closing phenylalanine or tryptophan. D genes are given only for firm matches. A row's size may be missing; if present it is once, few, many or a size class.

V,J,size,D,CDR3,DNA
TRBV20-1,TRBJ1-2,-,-,CSARVPYDEKGNYGYTF,TGCAGTGCTAGAGTGCCCTATGATGAGAAGGGCAACTATGGCTACACCTTC
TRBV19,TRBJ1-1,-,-,CATVESTEAFF,TGTGCAACGGTGGAGAGCACTGAAGCTTTCTTT
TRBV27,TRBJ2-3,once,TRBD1,CASRTGTGGFVDTQYF,TGTGCCAGCAGGACCGGGACAGGGGGCTTCGTCGATACGCAGTATTTT
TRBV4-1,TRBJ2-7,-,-,CASSQDPRGEQYF,TGCGCCAGCAGCCAAGACCCCAGGGGCGAGCAGTACTTC
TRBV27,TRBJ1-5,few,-,CASSFTRKNQPQHF,TGTGCCAGCAGTTTTACCAGGAAGAATCAGCCCCAGCATTTT
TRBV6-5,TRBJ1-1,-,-,CASMVDPQLGAFF,TGTGCCAGCATGGTGGACCCTCAGCTTGGAGCTTTCTTT
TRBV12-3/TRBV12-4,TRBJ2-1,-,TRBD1,CASSLAGDRGRNEQFF,TGTGCCAGCAGTTTAGCGGGGGACAGGGGGCGGAATGAGCAGTTCTTC
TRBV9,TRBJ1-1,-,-,CASSTLGGGGTEAFF,TGTGCCAGCAGCACTCTCGGGGGGGGTGGGACTGAAGCTTTCTTT
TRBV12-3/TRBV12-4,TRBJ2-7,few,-,CASSLGRAIEQYF,TGTGCCAGCAGTTTGGGCAGGGCCATAGAGCAGTACTTC
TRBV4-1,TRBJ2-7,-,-,CASSQVRGTDYEQYF,TGCGCCAGCAGCCAAGTCAGGGGAACAGACTACGAGCAGTACTTC
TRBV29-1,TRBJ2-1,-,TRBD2,CSVEGLAGGASSYNEQFF,TGCAGCGTTGAAGGGTTAGCGGGGGGGGCTAGCTCCTACAATGAGCAGTTCTTC
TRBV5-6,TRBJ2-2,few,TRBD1,CASSKGGPGELFF,TGTGCCAGCAGCAAAGGGGGCCCCGGGGAGCTGTTTTTT
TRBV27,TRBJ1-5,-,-,CASSLVQGNQPQHF,TGTGCCAGCAGTTTAGTACAGGGCAATCAGCCCCAGCATTTT
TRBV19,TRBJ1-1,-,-,CASNENTEAFF,TGTGCCAGCAACGAGAACACTGAAGCTTTCTTT
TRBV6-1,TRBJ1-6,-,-,CASSEEALLHF,TGTGCCAGCAGTGAAGAAGCTCTTCTCCACTTT
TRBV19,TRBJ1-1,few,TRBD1,CASSLILRDRGMNTEAFF,TGTGCCAGTAGTTTAATCCTCCGGGACAGGGGTATGAACACTGAAGCTTTCTTT
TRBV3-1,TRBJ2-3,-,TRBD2,CASSLPERGGRTDTQYF,TGTGCCAGCAGCCTTCCCGAGCGGGGGGGACGCACAGATACGCAGTATTTT
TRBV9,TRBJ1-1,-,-,CASSVGVMGPEAFF,TGTGCCAGCAGCGTAGGGGTGATGGGGCCTGAAGCTTTCTTT
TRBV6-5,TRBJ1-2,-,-,CASSDGTLVDGYTF,TGTGCCAGCAGTGACGGGACACTGGTTGATGGCTACACCTTC
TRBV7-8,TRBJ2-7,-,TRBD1,CASSPSRGRIYEQYF,TGTGCCAGCAGCCCCAGCAGGGGGCGAATTTACGAGCAGTACTTC
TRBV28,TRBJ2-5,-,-,CASTLGAARVETQYF,TGTGCCAGCACCCTTGGGGCCGCCCGGGTAGAGACCCAGTACTTC
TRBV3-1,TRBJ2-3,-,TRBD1,CDSSQGPGQGVTDTHYF,TGTGACAGCAGCCAAGGGCCGGGACAGGGGGTGACAGATACGCATTATTTT